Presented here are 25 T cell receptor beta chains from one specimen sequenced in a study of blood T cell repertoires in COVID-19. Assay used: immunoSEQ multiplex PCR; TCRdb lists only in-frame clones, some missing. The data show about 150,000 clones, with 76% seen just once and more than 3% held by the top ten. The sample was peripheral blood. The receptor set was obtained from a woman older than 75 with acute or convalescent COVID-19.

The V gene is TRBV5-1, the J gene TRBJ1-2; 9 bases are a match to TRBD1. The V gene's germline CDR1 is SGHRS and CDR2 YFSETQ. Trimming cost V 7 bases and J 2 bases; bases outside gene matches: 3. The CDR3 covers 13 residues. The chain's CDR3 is CASGTGRNYGYTF. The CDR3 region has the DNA TGCGCCAGCGGGACAGGGAGGAACTATGGCTACACCTTC.

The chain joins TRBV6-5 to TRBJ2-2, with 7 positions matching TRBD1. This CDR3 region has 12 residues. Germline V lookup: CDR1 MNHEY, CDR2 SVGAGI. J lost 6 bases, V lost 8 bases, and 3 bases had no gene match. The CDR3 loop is CASQGGPGELFF. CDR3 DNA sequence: TGTGCCAGCCAAGGGGGCCCCGGGGAGCTGTTTTTT.

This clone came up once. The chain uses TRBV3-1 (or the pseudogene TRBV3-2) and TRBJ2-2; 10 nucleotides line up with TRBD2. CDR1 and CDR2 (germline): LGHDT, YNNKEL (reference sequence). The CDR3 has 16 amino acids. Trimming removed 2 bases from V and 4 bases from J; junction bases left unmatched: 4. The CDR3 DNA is TGTGCCAGCAGCCAACGGACTAGCGGAACCACCGGGGAGCTGTTTTTT. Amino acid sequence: CASSQRTSGTTGELFF.

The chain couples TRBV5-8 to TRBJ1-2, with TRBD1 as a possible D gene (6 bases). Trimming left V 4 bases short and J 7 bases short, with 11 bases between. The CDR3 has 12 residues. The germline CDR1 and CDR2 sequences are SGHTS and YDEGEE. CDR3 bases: TGTGCCAGCAGCCGGGGACACTCTGGCTACACCTTC. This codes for CASSRGHSGYTF.

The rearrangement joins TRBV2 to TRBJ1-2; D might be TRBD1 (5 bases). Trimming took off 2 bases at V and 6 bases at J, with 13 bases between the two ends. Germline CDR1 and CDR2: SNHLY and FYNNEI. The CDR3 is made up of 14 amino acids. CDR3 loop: CASSEWGRDNGYTF. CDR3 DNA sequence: TGTGCCAGCAGTGAATGGGGCAGGGATAATGGCTACACCTTC. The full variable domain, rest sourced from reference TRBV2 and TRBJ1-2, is EPEVTQTPSHQVTQMGQEVILRCVPISNHLYFYWYRQILGQKVEFLVSFYNNEISEKSEIFDDQFSVERPDGSNFTLKIRSTKLEDSAMYFCASSEWGRDNGYTFGSGTRLTVV.

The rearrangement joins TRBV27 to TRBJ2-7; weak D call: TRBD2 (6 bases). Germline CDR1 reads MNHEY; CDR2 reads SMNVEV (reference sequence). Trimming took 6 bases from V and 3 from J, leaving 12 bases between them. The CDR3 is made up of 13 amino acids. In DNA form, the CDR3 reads TGTGCCAGCAGCCCCGACGGGGGCTACGAGCAGTACTTC. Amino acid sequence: CASSPDGGYEQYF.

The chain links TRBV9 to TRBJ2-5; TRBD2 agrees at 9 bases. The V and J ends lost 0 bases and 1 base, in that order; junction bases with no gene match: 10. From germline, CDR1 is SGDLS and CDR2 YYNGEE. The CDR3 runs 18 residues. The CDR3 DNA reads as TGTGCCAGCAGCGTAGGGGCTAGCGGGACCCCGGGCCAAGAGACCCAGTACTTC. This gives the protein CASSVGASGTPGQETQYF.

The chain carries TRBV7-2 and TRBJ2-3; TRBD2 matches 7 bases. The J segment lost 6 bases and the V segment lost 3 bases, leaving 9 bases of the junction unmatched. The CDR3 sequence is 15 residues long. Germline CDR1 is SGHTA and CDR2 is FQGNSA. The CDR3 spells CASSFASGQGDTQYF. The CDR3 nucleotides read TGTGCCAGCAGCTTCGCTAGCGGCCAAGGGGATACGCAGTATTTT.

The DNA of the CDR3 is TGTGCCAGCATTGCCGCAGTTTGGCAAGATACGCAGTATTTT. Residues: CASIAAVWQDTQYF. The chain is built from TRBV6-5 and TRBJ2-3; D is ambiguous. V lost 7 bases and J 5 bases, leaving 16 bases between the germline ends. Germline V gives CDR1 MNHEY, CDR2 SVGAGI. CDR3 length equals 14 residues.

The CDR3 region has the DNA TGCGCCAGCAGCTTGGGACTAGCGGGGGACCAAGAGACCCAGTACTTC. It encodes CASSLGLAGDQETQYF. The rearrangement links TRBV5-1 to TRBJ2-5, with TRBD2 matching 12 bases. The CDR3 has 16 amino acids. J was trimmed by 0 bases and V by 0 bases; bases with no gene match: 0. Per germline, CDR1 SGHRS and CDR2 YFSETQ.

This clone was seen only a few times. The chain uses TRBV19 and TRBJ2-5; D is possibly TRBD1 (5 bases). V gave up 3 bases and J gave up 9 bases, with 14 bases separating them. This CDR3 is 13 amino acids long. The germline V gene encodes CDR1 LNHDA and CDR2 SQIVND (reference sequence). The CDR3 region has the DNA TGTGCCAGTAGTATTGCGACAGACCGGTCCCAGTACTTC. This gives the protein CASSIATDRSQYF.

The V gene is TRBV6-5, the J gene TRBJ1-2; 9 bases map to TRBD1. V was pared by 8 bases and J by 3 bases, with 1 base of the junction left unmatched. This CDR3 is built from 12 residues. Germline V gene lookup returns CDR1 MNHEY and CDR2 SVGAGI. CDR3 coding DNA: TGTGCCAGCTGGACAGGGGACTATGGCTACACCTTC. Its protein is CASWTGDYGYTF.

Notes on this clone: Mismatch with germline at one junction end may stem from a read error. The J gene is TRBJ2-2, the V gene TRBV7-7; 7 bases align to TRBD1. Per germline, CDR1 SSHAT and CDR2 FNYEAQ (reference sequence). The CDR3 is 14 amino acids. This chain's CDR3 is CASSSGGNTGELFF. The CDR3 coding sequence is TGTGCTAGCAGCTCAGGGGGAAACACCGGGGAGCTGTTTTTT.

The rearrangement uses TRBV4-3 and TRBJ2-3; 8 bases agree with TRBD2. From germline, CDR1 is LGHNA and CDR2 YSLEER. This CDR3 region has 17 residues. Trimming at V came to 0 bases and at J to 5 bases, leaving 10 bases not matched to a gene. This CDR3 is CASSQDLRLAGGDTQYF. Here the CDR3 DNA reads TGCGCCAGCAGCCAAGATCTCCGGCTAGCGGGTGGAGATACGCAGTATTTT.

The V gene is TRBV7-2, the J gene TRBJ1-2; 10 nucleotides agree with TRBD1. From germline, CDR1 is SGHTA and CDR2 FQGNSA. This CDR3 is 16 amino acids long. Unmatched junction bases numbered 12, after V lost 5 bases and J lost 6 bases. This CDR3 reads CASSKSRDRGIDGYTF. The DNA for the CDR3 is TGTGCCAGCAGCAAATCCCGGGACAGGGGAATCGATGGCTACACCTTC. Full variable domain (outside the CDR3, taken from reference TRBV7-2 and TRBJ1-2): GAGVSQSPSNKVTEKGKDVELRCDPISGHTALYWYRQSLGQGLEFLIYFQGNSAPDKSGLPSDRFSAERTGGSVSTLTIQRTQQEDSAVYLCASSKSRDRGIDGYTFGSGTRLTVV.

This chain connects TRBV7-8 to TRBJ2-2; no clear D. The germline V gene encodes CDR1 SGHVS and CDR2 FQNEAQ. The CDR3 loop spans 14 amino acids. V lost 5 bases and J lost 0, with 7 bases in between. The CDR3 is CASSPPANTGELFF. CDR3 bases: TGTGCCAGCAGCCCTCCGGCGAACACCGGGGAGCTGTTTTTT.

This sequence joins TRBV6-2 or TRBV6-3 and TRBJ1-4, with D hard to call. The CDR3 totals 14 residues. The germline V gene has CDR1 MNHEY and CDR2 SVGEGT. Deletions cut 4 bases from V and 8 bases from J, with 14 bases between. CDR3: CASSSPSEGEKLFF. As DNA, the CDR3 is TGTGCCAGCAGTTCCCCCTCCGAGGGAGAAAAACTGTTTTTT.

The CDR3 spells CASSELRGNQPQHF. The CDR3 DNA follows: TGTGCCAGCAGTGAGCTGAGGGGCAATCAGCCCCAGCATTTT. The chain combines TRBV2 with TRBJ1-5; D remains unclear. Looked up from germline, CDR1 is SNHLY and CDR2 is FYNNEI. The CDR3 covers 14 residues. V was trimmed by 3 bases and J by 2 bases, leaving 8 bases between them.

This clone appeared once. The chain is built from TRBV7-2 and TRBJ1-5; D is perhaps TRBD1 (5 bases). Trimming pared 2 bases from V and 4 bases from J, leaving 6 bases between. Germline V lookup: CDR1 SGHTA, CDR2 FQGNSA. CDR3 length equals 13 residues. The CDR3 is CASSLKGNQPQHF. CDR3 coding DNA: TGTGCCAGCAGCTTAAAGGGGAATCAGCCCCAGCATTTT.

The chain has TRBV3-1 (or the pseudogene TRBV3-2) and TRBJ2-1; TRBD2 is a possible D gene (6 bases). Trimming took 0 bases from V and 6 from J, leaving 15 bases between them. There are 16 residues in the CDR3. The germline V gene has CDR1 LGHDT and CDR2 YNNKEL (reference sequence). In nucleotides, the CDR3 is TGTGCCAGCAGCCAAGAGAGGGCTAGCGCCCGCAATGAGCAGTTCTTC. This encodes CASSQERASARNEQFF.

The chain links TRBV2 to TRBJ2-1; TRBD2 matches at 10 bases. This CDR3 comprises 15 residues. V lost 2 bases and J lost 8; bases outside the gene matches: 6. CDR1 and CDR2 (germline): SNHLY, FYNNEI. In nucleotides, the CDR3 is TGTGCCAGCAGTGAACTAGCGGGAGTTGTCGATGAGCAGTTCTTC. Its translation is CASSELAGVVDEQFF.

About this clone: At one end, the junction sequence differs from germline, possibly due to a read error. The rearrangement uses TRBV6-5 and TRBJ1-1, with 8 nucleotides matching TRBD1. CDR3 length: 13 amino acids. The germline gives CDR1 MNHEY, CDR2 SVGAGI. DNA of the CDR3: TGTGCCAGCAGCCCCGGACAGGGTACAGTCAAGGGATTT. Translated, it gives CASSPGQGTVKGF.

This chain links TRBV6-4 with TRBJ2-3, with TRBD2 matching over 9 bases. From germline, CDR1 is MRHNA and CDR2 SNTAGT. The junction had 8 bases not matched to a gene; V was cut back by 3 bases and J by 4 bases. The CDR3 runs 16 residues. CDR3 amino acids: CASSDGAGGTPDTQYF. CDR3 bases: TGTGCCAGCAGTGATGGCGCGGGAGGGACCCCAGATACGCAGTATTTT.

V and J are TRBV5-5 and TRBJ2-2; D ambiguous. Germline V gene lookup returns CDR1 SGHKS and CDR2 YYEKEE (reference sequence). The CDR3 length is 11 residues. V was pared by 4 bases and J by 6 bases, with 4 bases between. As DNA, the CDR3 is TGTGCCAGCAGCGTAGCCGGGGAGCTGTTTTTT. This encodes CASSVAGELFF.

CDR3 DNA: TGTGCCAGCCAAGAGTGGGGGGCCTACAATGAGCAGTTCTTC. It codes for CASQEWGAYNEQFF. The chain couples TRBV5-4 to TRBJ2-1; tentative D call: TRBD2 (6 bases). With 7 bases removed from V and 2 bases from J, the gap between germline ends came to 13 bases. The V gene's germline CDR1 is SGHNT and CDR2 YYREEE (reference sequence). CDR3 size: 14 residues.